This T cell receptor (beta chain) was captured in a study of blood T cell repertoires in COVID-19. Study summary: COVID-19 samples from acute and convalescent phases originated in the United States, Italy and Spain. T cells, B-cell-depleted T cells, or PBMCs provided the cDNA or gDNA that served as material.

Germline trimming cut 3 bases from V and 5 bases from J; bases unmatched to any gene: 5. CDR1 is KGHSH, CDR2 LQKENI, per germline. CDR3 length: 15 amino acids. Per the authors' pipeline: Amplified reference gene primers provided the basis for estimating nucleated cell counts. This table comes from immunoSEQ multiplex PCR, and its TCRdb copy is limited to in-frame clones, with some not included. That table gives V, J and clone size, and the DNA gave D and trimming. The sample includes nearly 300,000 clones, roughly 88% seen only once; the top ten take approximately 6.6%. This clone has just a few counts.

The clonotype was recovered from a woman in her twenties or thirties who had recovered from COVID-19. The chain recombines TRBV18 with TRBJ2-5; 11 positions match TRBD2. The sample was peripheral blood. For the CDR3, the DNA is TGTGCCAGCTCACCCGGGACTAGCGGAAGGGAGACCCAGTACTTC. Translated: CASSPGTSGRETQYF.